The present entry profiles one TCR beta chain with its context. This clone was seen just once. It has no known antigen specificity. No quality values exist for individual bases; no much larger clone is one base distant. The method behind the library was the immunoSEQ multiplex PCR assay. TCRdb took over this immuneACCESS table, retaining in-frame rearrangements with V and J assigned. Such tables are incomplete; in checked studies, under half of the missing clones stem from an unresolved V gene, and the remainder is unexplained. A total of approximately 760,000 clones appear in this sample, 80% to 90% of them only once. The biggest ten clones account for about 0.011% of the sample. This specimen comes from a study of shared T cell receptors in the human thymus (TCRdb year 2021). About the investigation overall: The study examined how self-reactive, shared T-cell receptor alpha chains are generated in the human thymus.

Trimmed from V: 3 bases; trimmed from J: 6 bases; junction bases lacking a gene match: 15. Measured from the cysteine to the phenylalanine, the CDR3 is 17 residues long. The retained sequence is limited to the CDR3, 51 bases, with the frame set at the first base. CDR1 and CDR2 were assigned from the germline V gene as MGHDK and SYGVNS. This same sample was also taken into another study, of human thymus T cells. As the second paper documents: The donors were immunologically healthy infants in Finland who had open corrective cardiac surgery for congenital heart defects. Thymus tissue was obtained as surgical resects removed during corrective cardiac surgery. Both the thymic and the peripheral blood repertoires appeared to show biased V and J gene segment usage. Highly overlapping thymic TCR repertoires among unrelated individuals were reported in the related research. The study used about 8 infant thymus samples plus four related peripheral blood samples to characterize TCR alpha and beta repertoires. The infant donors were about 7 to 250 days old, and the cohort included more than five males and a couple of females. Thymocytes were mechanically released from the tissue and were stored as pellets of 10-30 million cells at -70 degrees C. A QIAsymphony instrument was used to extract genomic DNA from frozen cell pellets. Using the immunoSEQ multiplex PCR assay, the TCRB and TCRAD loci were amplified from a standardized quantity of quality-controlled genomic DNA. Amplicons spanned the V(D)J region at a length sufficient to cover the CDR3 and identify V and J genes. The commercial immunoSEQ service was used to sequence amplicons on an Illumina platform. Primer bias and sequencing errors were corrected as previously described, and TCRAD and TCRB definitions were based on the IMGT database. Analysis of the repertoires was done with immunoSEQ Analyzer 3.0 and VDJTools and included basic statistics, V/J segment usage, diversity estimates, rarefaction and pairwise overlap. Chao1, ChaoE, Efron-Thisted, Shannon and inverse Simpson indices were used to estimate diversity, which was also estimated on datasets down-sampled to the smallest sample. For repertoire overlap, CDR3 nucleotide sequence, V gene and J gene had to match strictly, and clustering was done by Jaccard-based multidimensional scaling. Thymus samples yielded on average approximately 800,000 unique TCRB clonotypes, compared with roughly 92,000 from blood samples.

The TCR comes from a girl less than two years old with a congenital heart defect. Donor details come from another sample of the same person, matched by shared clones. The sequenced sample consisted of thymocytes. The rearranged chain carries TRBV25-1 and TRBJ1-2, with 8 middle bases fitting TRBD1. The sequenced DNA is TGTGCCAGCAGTGAGCCCACCACGGACAGGGTAGTGGATGGCTACACCTTC. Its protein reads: CASSEPTTDRVVDGYTF.